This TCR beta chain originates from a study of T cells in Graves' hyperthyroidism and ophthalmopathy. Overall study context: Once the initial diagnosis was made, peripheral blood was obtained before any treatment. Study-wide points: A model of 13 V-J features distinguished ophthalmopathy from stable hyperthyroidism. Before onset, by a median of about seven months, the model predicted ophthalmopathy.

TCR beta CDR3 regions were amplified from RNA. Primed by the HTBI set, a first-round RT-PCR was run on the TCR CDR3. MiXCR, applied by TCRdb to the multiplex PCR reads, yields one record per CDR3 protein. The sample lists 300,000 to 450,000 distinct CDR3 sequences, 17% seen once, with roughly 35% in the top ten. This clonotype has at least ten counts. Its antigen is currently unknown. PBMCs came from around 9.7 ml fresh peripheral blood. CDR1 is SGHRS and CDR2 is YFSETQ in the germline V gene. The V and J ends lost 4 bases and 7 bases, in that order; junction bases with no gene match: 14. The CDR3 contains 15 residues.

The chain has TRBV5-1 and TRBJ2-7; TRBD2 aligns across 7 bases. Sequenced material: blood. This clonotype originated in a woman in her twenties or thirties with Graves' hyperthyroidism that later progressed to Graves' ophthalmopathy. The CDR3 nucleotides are TGCGCCAGCAGCGGGACCGGGACTACCTTGGGGGAGCAGTACTTC. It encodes CASSGTGTTLGEQYF. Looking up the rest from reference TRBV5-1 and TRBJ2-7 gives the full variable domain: KAGVTQTPRYLIKTRGQQVTLSCSPISGHRSVSWYQQTPGQGLQFLFEYFSETQRNKGNFPGRFSGRQFSNSRSEMNVSTLELGDSALYLCASSGTGTTLGEQYFGPGTRLTVT.